The rows below give T cell receptor beta chains drawn from one sample of a study of blood T cell repertoires in COVID-19. Libraries were prepared by immunoSEQ multiplex PCR; TCRdb keeps only in-frame clonotypes and omits some of them. This sample yields fewer than 45,000 clones, of which roughly 90% are seen a single time; about 25% belongs to the top ten. Sequencing input: peripheral blood. These receptors were collected from a man in his sixties with active or convalescent COVID-19. Each CDR3 is given with its conserved first and last residue. The D gene is left open where the match is weak. The listing skips clone size in some rows; elsewhere it reads once, few, many or a size class.

v_call: TRBV24-1; j_call: TRBJ1-4; clone_size: -; d_call: -; cdr3_length: 15; cdr3_nt: TGTGCCACCAGTGATTCCCGGGACAATAGCGAAAAACTGTTTTTT; cdr3_aa: CATSDSRDNSEKLFF
v_call: TRBV9; j_call: TRBJ2-7; clone_size: -; d_call: TRBD1; cdr3_length: 14; cdr3_nt: TGTGCCAGCAGCGGACGACAGGGCAAAAACGAGCAGTACTTC; cdr3_aa: CASSGRQGKNEQYF
v_call: TRBV9; j_call: TRBJ1-1; clone_size: -; d_call: -; cdr3_length: 17; cdr3_nt: TGTGCCAGCAGCGCCGGACCGCACGGGGTAGGAAACACTGAAGCTTTCTTT; cdr3_aa: CASSAGPHGVGNTEAFF
v_call: TRBV4-1; j_call: TRBJ1-2; clone_size: -; d_call: -; cdr3_length: 14; cdr3_nt: TGCGCCAGCAGGCAGACAGGCGGGTTAGATGGCTACACCTTC; cdr3_aa: CASRQTGGLDGYTF
v_call: TRBV5-1; j_call: TRBJ2-5; clone_size: -; d_call: TRBD2; cdr3_length: 19; cdr3_nt: TGCGCCAGCAGCCAACGTGTGGGACCTGGACTAGCGGCTGGGGAGACCCAGTACTTC; cdr3_aa: CASSQRVGPGLAAGETQYF
v_call: TRBV6-5; j_call: TRBJ1-6; clone_size: -; d_call: TRBD1; cdr3_length: 14; cdr3_nt: TGTGCCAGCAGTCGGGACAGTTATAATTCACCCCTCCACTTT; cdr3_aa: CASSRDSYNSPLHF
v_call: TRBV6-1; j_call: TRBJ1-2; clone_size: few; d_call: -; cdr3_length: 17; cdr3_nt: TGTGCCAGCAGTGAAGGTAGGGTCTTTGGGAGCAACTATGGCTACACCTTC; cdr3_aa: CASSEGRVFGSNYGYTF
v_call: TRBV2; j_call: TRBJ2-2; clone_size: once; d_call: TRBD1; cdr3_length: 15; cdr3_nt: TGTGCCAGCAGTGTGACAGGGGGGAACACCGGGGAGCTGTTTTTT; cdr3_aa: CASSVTGGNTGELFF
v_call: TRBV2; j_call: TRBJ2-2; clone_size: -; d_call: TRBD1; cdr3_length: 18; cdr3_nt: TGTGCCAGCAGGCCGGGACAGGGTAATCCGCGGGGTACCGGGGAGCTGTTTTTT; cdr3_aa: CASRPGQGNPRGTGELFF
v_call: TRBV4-3; j_call: TRBJ2-7; clone_size: -; d_call: TRBD1; cdr3_length: 17; cdr3_nt: TGCGCCAGCAGCCAAGAAACAGGGGGTATCCTAGCGAACGAGCAGTACTTC; cdr3_aa: CASSQETGGILANEQYF
v_call: TRBV5-4; j_call: TRBJ1-2; clone_size: -; d_call: -; cdr3_length: 13; cdr3_nt: TGTGCCAGCAGTTCTGACAGGATTGGAGGCTACACCTTC; cdr3_aa: CASSSDRIGGYTF
v_call: TRBV7-9; j_call: TRBJ2-7; clone_size: -; d_call: TRBD2; cdr3_length: 14; cdr3_nt: TGTGCCAGCAGCGGCGGGGGTTGGTCCTACGAGCAGTACTTC; cdr3_aa: CASSGGGWSYEQYF
v_call: TRBV11-2; j_call: TRBJ2-3; clone_size: -; d_call: -; cdr3_length: 13; cdr3_nt: TGTGCCAGCAGCTTACCCGGAGGGGATACGCAGTATTTT; cdr3_aa: CASSLPGGDTQYF
v_call: TRBV9; j_call: TRBJ2-7; clone_size: -; d_call: TRBD2; cdr3_length: 14; cdr3_nt: TGTGCCAGCAGCGTAGGAGGCGGGGGCTACGAGCAGTACTTC; cdr3_aa: CASSVGGGGYEQYF